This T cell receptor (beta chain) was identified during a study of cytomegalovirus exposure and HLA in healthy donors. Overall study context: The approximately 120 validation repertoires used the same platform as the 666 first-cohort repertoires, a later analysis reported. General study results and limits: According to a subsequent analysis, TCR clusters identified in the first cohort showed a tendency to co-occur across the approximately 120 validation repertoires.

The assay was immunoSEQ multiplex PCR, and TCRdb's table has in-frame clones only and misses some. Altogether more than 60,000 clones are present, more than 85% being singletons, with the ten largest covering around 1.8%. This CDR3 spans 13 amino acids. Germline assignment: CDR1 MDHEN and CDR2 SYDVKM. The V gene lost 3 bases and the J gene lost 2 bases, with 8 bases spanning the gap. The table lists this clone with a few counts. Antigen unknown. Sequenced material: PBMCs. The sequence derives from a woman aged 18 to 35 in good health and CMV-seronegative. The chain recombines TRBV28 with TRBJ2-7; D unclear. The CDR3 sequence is CASSLSITYEQYF. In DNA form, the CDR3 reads TGTGCCAGCAGTTTGTCTATTACCTACGAGCAGTACTTC.